Listed below are T cell receptor beta chains from one sample, sequenced in a study of blood T cells in healthy people across ages. TCRdb re-called the 5' RACE reads with MiXCR, one entry per CDR3 protein. This table has hundreds of thousands of distinct CDR3 sequences, about 61% appearing once. Sequenced: blood. The receptors here all came from a man in his forties in good health. Each CDR3 is given without its conserved first and last residue. A D gene is named only where the DNA matches it firmly.

J gene,V gene,D gene,CDR3 protein
TRBJ2-1,TRBV25-1,-,ASSVPRGGDGRARRNEQF
TRBJ2-1,TRBV7-2,-,ASSLAGLGEETQF
TRBJ2-7,TRBV20-1,-,SARDYSGSYEQY
TRBJ2-3,TRBV20-1,TRBD2,SARDPASGRFDTQY
TRBJ2-1,TRBV20-1,TRBD1,SARGGTGDYNEQF
TRBJ2-4,TRBV14,TRBD2,ASSQDLSGTSGRALGEQY
TRBJ2-1,TRBV20-1,TRBD2,SARRLAGDNEQF
TRBJ2-5,TRBV5-1,-,ASSARGGETQY
TRBJ2-1,TRBV20-1,-,SARDPARREGNEQF
TRBJ2-3,TRBV12-3/TRBV12-4,-,ASSFNRVTDTQY
TRBJ2-7,TRBV6-1,TRBD1,ASYRGTGGRVGSYEQY
TRBJ2-7,TRBV6-5,-,ASSYQFGAQQY
TRBJ2-7,TRBV12-3/TRBV12-4,TRBD2,ASSLLAGNEQY
-,TRBV28,-,ASSAVGPNYEQY
TRBJ2-5,TRBV9,-,ASSVSPIRTRQETQY
TRBJ2-1,TRBV24-1,-,ATSDQTRHLGEQF
TRBJ2-7,TRBV3-1,-,ASSQTETYEQY
TRBJ2-3,TRBV6-6,TRBD1,ASRGDRGSTDTQY
TRBJ1-5,TRBV7-2,-,ASSLGGEPNQPQH
TRBJ2-3,TRBV12-3/TRBV12-4,-,ASSFSGGVGDTQY
TRBJ2-1,TRBV12-3/TRBV12-4,TRBD1,ASSTRDRSREHEQF
TRBJ2-1,TRBV12-3/TRBV12-4,-,ASSLASLSNEQF